One sample yielded the 20 T cell receptor beta chains listed below, sequenced in a study of CD8 T cells in Susac syndrome. Reverse transcription of roughly 0.5 to 1 ug RNA was carried out with random hexamers. TCRdb re-called the immunoSEQ multiplex PCR reads with MiXCR, one entry per CDR3 protein. The top ten clones hold around 0.1% of a sample with about 180,000 distinct CDR3 sequences, 93% of them seen once. The sequenced sample consisted of CD4+ T cells from PBMCs. These receptors were obtained from a human donor with multiple sclerosis.

The genes are TRBV7-8 and TRBJ1-5, with 7 positions matching TRBD1. The trim removed 4 bases at V and 9 bases at J, leaving 12 bases unmatched. The CDR3 is 15 amino acids. The germline gives CDR1 SGHVS, CDR2 FQNEAQ. CDR3: CASSSQGTDSRPQHF. In nucleotides, the CDR3 is TGTGCCAGCAGCTCACAGGGGACGGATTCACGGCCCCAGCATTTT.

The chain recombines TRBV29-1 with TRBJ1-5, with 7 bases identical to TRBD1. The CDR3 spans 13 residues. J gave up 2 bases and V 6 bases, and 4 bases lay outside the gene matches. CDR1 and CDR2 (germline): SQVTM, ANQGSEA. The CDR3 protein is CSVETGRNQPQHF. CDR3 in DNA: TGCAGCGTGGAGACAGGGCGCAATCAGCCCCAGCATTTT. Using reference TRBV29-1 and TRBJ1-5 for the parts outside the CDR3, the full variable domain is SAVISQKPSRDICQRGTSLTIQCQVDSQVTMMFWYRQQPGQSLTLIATANQGSEATYESGFVIDKFPISRPNLTFSTLTVSNMSPEDSSIYLCSVETGRNQPQHFGDGTRLSIL.

The rearrangement links TRBV5-1 to TRBJ2-1; D is perhaps TRBD1 or TRBD2 (5 bases each). This CDR3 spans 16 amino acids. V lost 5 bases to trimming and J lost 3 bases, with 18 bases between them. CDR1 is SGHRS, CDR2 YFSETQ, per germline. CDR3 DNA sequence: TGCGCCAGCAGTCGGACTTCCGGGACGGACTACAATGAGCAGTTCTTC. This codes for CASSRTSGTDYNEQFF.

The V and J genes are TRBV12-3 or TRBV12-4 and TRBJ2-3; D is perhaps TRBD2 (5 bases). The CDR3 is 14 residues long. The V and J ends lost 5 bases and 1 base respectively, with 10 bases between them. The CDR3 DNA reads as TGTGCCAGCAGTCCACAACTAGGCACAGATACGCAGTATTTT. Protein: CASSPQLGTDTQYF.

The V gene is TRBV12-3 or TRBV12-4, the J gene TRBJ1-2, with TRBD1 identical over 9 bases. Germline trimming cut 5 bases from V and 8 bases from J; bases unmatched to any gene: 6. This CDR3 contains 13 residues. The CDR3 region has the DNA TGTGCCAGCAGTCCGGGACAGGGTTCGGGCTACACCTTC. Amino acids: CASSPGQGSGYTF.

This clonotype was found a few times. The chain recombines TRBV4-1 with TRBJ2-3; D unclear. Germline V gene lookup returns CDR1 MGHRA and CDR2 YSYEKL. V lost 2 bases and J lost 0, with 6 bases in between. The CDR3 sequence is 14 residues long. The CDR3 nucleotides are TGCGCCAGCAGCCAAACTCCTAGCACAGATACGCAGTATTTT. Translation gives CASSQTPSTDTQYF.

The sample holds one count of this clonotype. The chain uses TRBV30 and TRBJ2-5; D is undetermined. CDR3 length equals 14 residues. The germline V gene encodes CDR1 GTSNPN and CDR2 SVGIG (reference sequence). The V end lost 1 base, the J end lost 0 bases, and 9 bases lay between the germline ends. The CDR3 DNA follows: TGTGCCTGGAGTGATGGTCGAGACCAAGAGACCCAGTACTTC. The encoded protein is CAWSDGRDQETQYF.

The J gene is TRBJ1-1, the V gene TRBV3-1; D is ambiguous. The CDR3 is 14 amino acids. Deletions cut 6 bases from V and 8 bases from J, with 19 bases between. Germline CDR1 and CDR2: LGHDT and YNNKEL (reference sequence). This CDR3 reads CASRLGKGQSEAFF. In nucleotides, the CDR3 is TGTGCCAGCAGGCTGGGGAAAGGGCAATCAGAAGCTTTCTTT.

The gene calls are TRBV20-1 and TRBJ2-5; D unresolved. This CDR3 spans 13 amino acids. The V end lost 3 bases, the J end lost 0 bases, and 8 bases lay between the germline ends. Germline lookup yields CDR1 DFQATT and CDR2 SNEGSKA (reference sequence). The CDR3: CSASGQDQETQYF. The CDR3 bases are TGCAGTGCTAGCGGGCAGGACCAAGAGACCCAGTACTTC.

The chain couples TRBV30 to TRBJ2-7, with 7 bases that match TRBD2. The CDR3 is 15 residues long. V lost 3 bases, J lost 2 bases, and 10 bases stayed unmatched. The germline V gene encodes CDR1 GTSNPN and CDR2 SVGIG (reference sequence). The CDR3 loop is CAWRRYASGAYEQYF. The CDR3 bases are TGTGCCTGGAGGAGGTATGCTAGCGGTGCCTACGAGCAGTACTTC.

V is TRBV19 and J is TRBJ1-5; the match to TRBD1 covers 7 bases. The V and J ends lost 5 bases and 3 bases, in that order; junction bases with no gene match: 10. The CDR3 totals 16 residues. CDR1 is LNHDA and CDR2 is SQIVND in the germline V gene (reference sequence). Here the CDR3 DNA reads TGTGCCAGTAGTTGGACAGGATTCGGGAACAATCAGCCCCAGCATTTT. It specifies CASSWTGFGNNQPQHF. Drawing the rest from reference TRBV19 and TRBJ1-5, the complete variable domain is DGGITQSPKYLFRKEGQNVTLSCEQNLNHDAMYWYRQDPGQGLRLIYYSQIVNDFQKGDIAEGYSVSREKKESFPLTVTSAQKNPTAFYLCASSWTGFGNNQPQHFGDGTRLSIL.

The chain links TRBV15 to TRBJ2-5; D not resolved. V lost 3 bases, J lost 3 bases, and 11 bases lay in between. Germline loops: CDR1 LNHNV, CDR2 YYDKDF (reference sequence). The CDR3 length is 14 residues. The CDR3 sequence is CATSSLGLEETQYF. CDR3 coding DNA: TGTGCCACCAGCAGCCTCGGCCTAGAAGAGACCCAGTACTTC.

The chain is built from TRBV19 and TRBJ2-5; D is perhaps TRBD1 (6 bases). Germline V CDR1 and CDR2: LNHDA, SQIVND (reference sequence). This CDR3 spans 15 amino acids. Trimming removed 5 bases from V and 4 bases from J, with 17 bases in between. The CDR3 region has the DNA TGTGCCAGTAGTCCGGACAGCGAAGCTTTAGAGACCCAGTACTTC. This translates into CASSPDSEALETQYF.

This clonotype was seen a handful of times. The CDR3 loop is CASSQGVNTEAFF. In DNA, the CDR3 is TGTGCCAGCTCACAGGGGGTGAACACTGAAGCTTTCTTT. The genes are TRBV18 and TRBJ1-1; D may be TRBD1 (6 bases). The CDR3 loop spans 13 amino acids. V was trimmed by 4 bases and J by 0 bases, leaving 6 bases between them. Germline assignment: CDR1 KGHSH and CDR2 LQKENI.

The chain employs TRBV6-6 and TRBJ2-6; D gene unclear. V lost 7 bases and J 6 bases, leaving 10 bases between the germline ends. The CDR3 totals 13 residues. CDR1 and CDR2 from the germline V gene are MNHNY and SVGAGI (reference sequence). CDR3 protein: CASTVDEANVLTF. Here the CDR3 DNA reads TGTGCCAGCACTGTCGACGAGGCCAACGTCCTGACTTTC.

This chain joins TRBV3-1 and TRBJ2-7; D call uncertain. Per the germline V gene, CDR1 is LGHDT and CDR2 is YNNKEL (reference sequence). V was cut by 0 bases and J by 5 bases, with 8 bases left in between. The length of the CDR3 is 13 residues. The chain's CDR3 is CASSQDWGDEQYF. The CDR3 DNA is TGTGCCAGCAGCCAAGACTGGGGTGACGAGCAGTACTTC.

The chain combines TRBV6-5 with TRBJ2-2; D unresolved. Germline loops: CDR1 MNHEY, CDR2 SVGAGI. Trimming removed 2 bases from V and 0 bases from J, with 7 bases in between. This CDR3 has 15 residues. The CDR3 nucleotides read TGTGCCAGCAGTTACCGGTACGCGAACACCGGGGAGCTGTTTTTT. Protein: CASSYRYANTGELFF.

This chain connects TRBV24-1 to TRBJ2-1; D gene ambiguous. Trimming removed 1 base at V and 7 bases at J, with 7 bases between. Germline V lookup: CDR1 KGHDR, CDR2 SFDVKD. The CDR3 loop spans 13 amino acids. This CDR3 is CATSDFTRNEQFF. CDR3 coding DNA: TGTGCCACCAGTGATTTTACAAGGAATGAGCAGTTCTTC.

The count of this clonotype is one. This chain links TRBV28 with TRBJ2-7; 7 bases are a match to TRBD1. With 7 bases clipped from V and 1 base from J, the junction kept 7 bases outside the gene matches. The CDR3 has 14 residues. Germline loops: CDR1 MDHEN, CDR2 SYDVKM. CDR3 sequence: CASTPGQSSYEQYF. CDR3 nucleotide sequence: TGTGCCAGCACCCCGGGACAGTCTTCCTACGAGCAGTACTTC.

The J gene is TRBJ2-2, the V gene TRBV11-2; 7 nucleotides align to TRBD1. This CDR3 has 14 residues. CDR1 SGHAT and CDR2 FQNNGV come from the germline V gene. V lost 5 bases and J lost 6; bases outside the gene matches: 6. The CDR3 DNA reads TGTGCCAGCAGCAAGAACAGGGGTTCCGGGGAGCTGTTTTTT. Translation gives CASSKNRGSGELFF.